This passage covers 8 T cell receptor beta chains from one sample sequenced in a study of cytomegalovirus exposure and HLA in healthy donors. Primers: 60 Vbeta forward and 13 Jbeta reverse. Repertoires were generated with immunoSEQ multiplex PCR, while TCRdb's copy carries only in-frame clones and drops some. This table holds under 150,000 clones, about three quarters found once. The specimen was PBMCs. These receptors were obtained from a woman in her thirties or forties in good health and CMV-seronegative.

V usage is TRBV29-1 and J usage is TRBJ2-1; 10 bases fit TRBD2. V lost 3 bases to trimming and J lost 7 bases; unmatched junction nucleotides: 12. In germline, CDR1 is SQVTM, CDR2 ANQGSEA. This CDR3 is 16 amino acids long. The CDR3 DNA reads TGCAGCGTTGATATGGCTAGCGGGGGTTGGAGAAATGAGCAGTTCTTC. Its translation: CSVDMASGGWRNEQFF.

For this clone: Distinct nucleotide sequences in the sample also encode this CDR3. This chain uses TRBV4-1 with TRBJ1-6; a weak D match, TRBD1 (6 bases). The CDR3 spans 17 residues. Germline values: CDR1 MGHRA, CDR2 YSYEKL. V was shortened by 0 bases and J by 4 bases, with 13 bases between the two germline ends. This chain's CDR3 is CASSQDLGQTYNSPLHF. In nucleotides, the CDR3 is TGCGCCAGCAGCCAAGACCTAGGACAGACATATAATTCACCCCTCCACTTT.

This sequence joins TRBV5-1 and TRBJ1-3, with D possibly TRBD1 on 6 matching bases. The CDR3 has 14 amino acids. The germline CDR1 and CDR2 sequences are SGHRS and YFSETQ. Deletions cut 4 bases from V and 4 bases from J, with 12 bases between. DNA of the CDR3: TGCGCCAGCAGCCCGGACGGACAGGGAAACACCATATATTTT. Its protein is CASSPDGQGNTIYF. Drawing the rest from reference TRBV5-1 and TRBJ1-3, the complete variable domain is KAGVTQTPRYLIKTRGQQVTLSCSPISGHRSVSWYQQTPGQGLQFLFEYFSETQRNKGNFPGRFSGRQFSNSRSEMNVSTLELGDSALYLCASSPDGQGNTIYFGEGSWLTVV.

V is TRBV9 and J is TRBJ1-2; 12 positions match TRBD1. CDR3 size: 17 residues. Germline V gene data show CDR1 as SGDLS and CDR2 as YYNGEE. Trimming removed 3 bases from V and 8 bases from J; junction bases left unmatched: 14. For the CDR3, the DNA is TGTGCCAGCAGCGCCGGGACAGGGGGCGCGGTGGAAATAGGCTACACCTTC. Translation gives CASSAGTGGAVEIGYTF.

The V gene is TRBV30, the J gene TRBJ1-3; no reliable D call. The CDR3 extends over 15 amino acids. V was trimmed by 3 bases and J by 0 bases, leaving 12 bases between them. The V gene's germline CDR1 is GTSNPN and CDR2 SVGIG (reference sequence). The CDR3 bases are TGTGCCTGGAGGGATCGACACCGCTCTGGAAACACCATATATTTT. Translating it yields CAWRDRHRSGNTIYF. Supplemented by reference TRBV30 and TRBJ1-3, the full variable domain reads SQTIHQWPATLVQPVGSPLSLECTVEGTSNPNLYWYRQAAGRGLQLLFYSVGIGQISSEVPQNLSASRPQDRQFILSSKKLLLSDSGFYLCAWRDRHRSGNTIYFGEGSWLTVV.

This sequence joins TRBV7-3 and TRBJ2-2, with D perhaps matching TRBD2 (6 bases). V lost 3 bases to trimming and J lost 2 bases, with 16 bases between them. The CDR3 is made up of 17 amino acids. In germline, CDR1 is SGHTA, CDR2 FQGTGA. The CDR3 bases are TGTGCCAGCAGCTTTACTGGGACTGGGTTCAACACCGGGGAGCTGTTTTTT. This translates into CASSFTGTGFNTGELFF.

The rearrangement links TRBV9 to TRBJ2-3; TRBD2 matches at 7 bases. Trimming cost V 1 base and J 4 bases; bases outside gene matches: 9. In germline, CDR1 is SGDLS, CDR2 YYNGEE. This CDR3 has 16 residues. CDR3 sequence (DNA): TGTGCCAGCAGCGTATCTGGCGGGGGAACCGCAGATACGCAGTATTTT. Amino acids: CASSVSGGGTADTQYF.

This clone has a handful of counts. The chain has TRBV5-1 and TRBJ2-3; 8 bases match TRBD1. The V gene end was trimmed by 4 bases and the J gene end by 2 bases; junction bases not matched to a gene: 3. This CDR3 has 14 amino acids. From germline, CDR1 is SGHRS and CDR2 YFSETQ. For the CDR3, the DNA is TGCGCCAGCAGCCGGGGACAGGTCACAGATACGCAGTATTTT. Amino acids: CASSRGQVTDTQYF.